This entry lists 10 T cell receptor beta chains sequenced from one sample in a study of graft-versus-host responses after intestinal transplantation. Method: immunoSEQ multiplex PCR; TCRdb's copy keeps in-frame clones and lacks some. The data contain 90,000 to 130,000 clones, around nine tenths of them seen just once; the ten biggest clones take up approximately 0.22%. Their antigens remain unidentified. Sequenced material: unstimulated CD4+ T cells sorted from spleen or lymph node cells, taken before transplant. The receptors stem from a human donor who was the organ donor for an intestinal transplant.

This chain joins TRBV19 and TRBJ2-2; D is ambiguous. This CDR3 is built from 13 residues. Looked up from germline, CDR1 is LNHDA and CDR2 is SQIVND (reference sequence). The V end lost 8 bases, the J end lost 4 bases, and 11 bases lay between the germline ends. The CDR3 loop reads CASCLLTTGELFF. Here the CDR3 DNA reads TGTGCCAGTTGTTTGCTGACCACCGGGGAGCTGTTTTTT.

This chain uses TRBV5-4 with TRBJ2-7; 16 nucleotides align to TRBD2. The CDR3 extends over 16 amino acids. The V segment lost 3 bases and the J segment 2 bases; nucleotides outside the gene matches: 2. In germline, CDR1 is SGHNT, CDR2 YYREEE (reference sequence). For the CDR3, the DNA is TGTGCCAGCAGCTCTGGGACTAGCGGGAGGGCCTACGAGCAGTACTTC. Encoded protein: CASSSGTSGRAYEQYF.

The chain couples TRBV9 to TRBJ2-3, with no clear D. CDR3 length: 15 residues. CDR1 and CDR2 (germline): SGDLS, YYNGEE. V was trimmed by 1 base and J by 1 base, leaving 10 bases between them. CDR3 sequence reads: CASSVFGRRTDTQYF. The CDR3 DNA reads as TGTGCCAGCAGCGTATTCGGACGTCGCACAGATACGCAGTATTTT.

The chain recombines TRBV11-2 with TRBJ2-1; D remains unclear. CDR1 SGHAT and CDR2 FQNNGV come from the germline V gene. This CDR3 contains 12 residues. Trimming shortened V by 5 bases and J by 7 bases, and 9 bases separated the two germline ends. The CDR3 DNA is TGTGCCAGCAGCCCAAATAAAAATGAGCAGTTCTTC. This codes for CASSPNKNEQFF.

The gene calls are TRBV18 and TRBJ1-4; TRBD1 matches at 8 bases. J gave up 7 bases and V 3 bases, and 7 bases lay outside the gene matches. The CDR3 is 15 residues long. Germline CDR1 and CDR2: KGHSH and LQKENI. The CDR3 loop reads CASSPRTGPGEKLFF. CDR3 DNA sequence: TGTGCCAGCTCACCCCGGACAGGGCCCGGTGAAAAACTGTTTTTT. Combining the CDR3 with reference TRBV18 and TRBJ1-4 gives the whole variable domain NAGVMQNPRHLVRRRGQEARLRCSPMKGHSHVYWYRQLPEEGLKFMVYLQKENIIDESGMPKERFSAEFPKEGPSILRIQQVVRGDSAAYFCASSPRTGPGEKLFFGSGTQLSVL.

The chain is built from TRBV28 and TRBJ1-3; D remains unclear. V lost 7 bases, J lost 7 bases, and 11 bases lay in between. Germline V gene data show CDR1 as MDHEN and CDR2 as SYDVKM. This CDR3 comprises 12 residues. The CDR3 sequence is CASTRGGNTIYF. The CDR3 DNA sequence: TGTGCCAGCACACGAGGTGGGAACACCATATATTTT.

The chain couples TRBV15 to TRBJ2-7; tentatively, D is TRBD2 (7 bases). Germline V gene data show CDR1 as LNHNV and CDR2 as YYDKDF (reference sequence). V was pared by 2 bases and J by 6 bases, with 14 bases between. The CDR3 runs to 14 residues. CDR3 sequence: CATSRPGGLGEQYF. The DNA of the CDR3 is TGTGCCACCAGCAGACCCGGGGGGCTTGGCGAGCAGTACTTC.

As to this clone: Other DNA sequences in the same sample also yield this CDR3. The CDR3 DNA reads as TGTGCCAGCAGCTTAAGGGACAGGGGAACCGGGGAGCTGTTTTTT. As protein: CASSLRDRGTGELFF. The V gene is TRBV7-2, the J gene TRBJ2-2; 10 bases line up with TRBD1. Germline V CDR1 and CDR2: SGHTA, FQGNSA. The CDR3 is 15 amino acids. The V gene end was trimmed by 2 bases and the J gene end by 5 bases; junction bases not matched to a gene: 2.

This clone was detected only once. Other nucleotide sequences from this sample produce the same CDR3. The rearrangement uses TRBV5-1 and TRBJ2-5; possibly TRBD1 or TRBD2 for D (5 bases each). This CDR3 spans 14 amino acids. With 0 bases removed from V and 2 bases from J, the gap between germline ends came to 8 bases. Germline CDR1 reads SGHRS; CDR2 reads YFSETQ. The CDR3 DNA is TGCGCCAGCAGCTTGGGGGGACGACAAGAGACCCAGTACTTC. This sequence encodes CASSLGGRQETQYF.

This clone showed up just a few times. The chain combines TRBV30 with TRBJ1-5, with TRBD1 as a possible D gene (5 bases). The CDR3 sequence is 15 residues long. Trimming removed 0 bases at V and 3 bases at J, with 12 bases between. Germline loops: CDR1 GTSNPN, CDR2 SVGIG (reference sequence). For the CDR3, the DNA is TGTGCCTGGAGTGTACGGGGGGGACTCAATCAGCCCCAGCATTTT. Translated, it gives CAWSVRGGLNQPQHF.